One and the same sample provided the 30 T cell receptor beta chains below, sequenced in a study of shared clonotypes between healthy human individuals. The method was immunoSEQ multiplex PCR; TCRdb's version includes in-frame clones alone and lacks a portion of them. The table lists roughly 530,000 clones, roughly 95% of them singletons. Sequenced: naive CD4+ T cells sorted from blood. Sample subset: CD45RA+ positively selected. Source of these receptors: a woman younger than 45 in good health.

CDR3 region: CSARTDVGSSYEQYF. The CDR3 coding sequence is TGCAGCGCTAGGACGGACGTCGGGAGCTCCTACGAGCAGTACTTC. This sequence joins TRBV29-1 and TRBJ2-7; a weak D match, TRBD2 (6 bases). This CDR3 contains 15 residues. V was clipped by 7 bases and J by 0 bases, with 19 bases between them. The germline V gene has CDR1 SQVTM and CDR2 ANQGSEA.

The J gene is TRBJ2-2, the V gene TRBV5-1; D perhaps matches TRBD2 (6 bases). The ends were cut back, 4 bases at V and 5 bases at J, with 21 bases in the middle. The germline V gene has CDR1 SGHRS and CDR2 YFSETQ. The CDR3 consists of 17 residues. CDR3 in amino acids: CASSLDPTSRYTGELFF. DNA of the CDR3: TGCGCCAGCAGCCTGGACCCGACTAGTCGGTATACCGGGGAGCTGTTTTTT.

The chain recombines TRBV27 with TRBJ2-3; D is undetermined. CDR1 is MNHEY, CDR2 SMNVEV, per germline (reference sequence). V was clipped by 5 bases and J by 2 bases, with 5 bases between them. This CDR3 contains 12 residues. This chain's CDR3 is CASSPHTDTQYF. The DNA for the CDR3 is TGTGCCAGCAGTCCACACACAGATACGCAGTATTTT.

This clone is a singleton in its sample. V usage is TRBV21-1 and J usage is TRBJ2-5; the D call in the table, TRBD2, was not verified against the DNA. The end of the DNA aligns better with TRBJ2-7, so the J call may be wrong. TRBV21-1 is designated a pseudogene. The CDR3 covers 15 residues. In DNA, the CDR3 is TGTGCCAGCCCCAGGGTTTCGCGGGGCGGGTACGAGCAGTACTTC. Protein sequence: CASPRVSRGGYEQYF.

This chain connects TRBV11-2 to TRBJ1-1, with TRBD1 matching 9 bases. Trimming took 5 bases from V and 5 from J; bases not matched to a gene: 6. This CDR3 is 14 amino acids long. CDR1 is SGHAT, CDR2 FQNNGV, per germline. In DNA form, the CDR3 reads TGTGCCAGCAGCGTACAGGGGGCGAGTACTGAAGCTTTCTTT. Amino acids: CASSVQGASTEAFF.

J is TRBJ2-7 and V is TRBV6-5; 9 bases are a match to TRBD2. Germline loops: CDR1 MNHEY, CDR2 SVGAGI. The CDR3 totals 16 residues. V shed 0 bases and J 1 base; nucleotides not matched to a gene: 4. The CDR3 sequence: CASSYSIAGASYEQYF. The DNA for the CDR3 is TGTGCCAGCAGTTACTCGATAGCGGGAGCTTCCTACGAGCAGTACTTC.

The rearrangement links TRBV23-1 to TRBJ2-4; D perhaps matches TRBD2 (6 bases). TRBV23-1 is placed among ORFs of uncertain function. Trimming removed 2 bases from V and 1 base from J, with 21 bases in between. This CDR3 is built from 19 residues. The CDR3 coding sequence is TGCGCCAGCAGTCAAGACGTTGGGACGGAGGGTGAGGCCAAAAACATTCAGTACTTC. Its translation: CASSQDVGTEGEAKNIQYF.

V gene TRBV4-1 combines with J gene TRBJ2-7; D tentatively reads TRBD1 or TRBD2 (6 bases each). The germline CDR1 and CDR2 sequences are MGHRA and YSYEKL. V lost 3 bases and J 1 base, leaving 16 bases between the germline ends. This CDR3 has 16 residues. In DNA, the CDR3 is TGCGCCAGCAGCCAGGGGGGCGGCCGGTTTTCCTACGAGCAGTACTTC. Protein product: CASSQGGGRFSYEQYF.

The V and J genes are TRBV14 and TRBJ2-3; 9 bases fit TRBD2. The J segment lost 2 bases and the V segment lost 4 bases, leaving 4 bases of the junction unmatched. The CDR3 sequence is 15 residues long. CDR1 is SGHDN and CDR2 is FVKESK in the germline V gene. The CDR3 DNA sequence: TGTGCCAGCAGCCGCGGGAGGGCCTACACAGATACGCAGTATTTT. Protein: CASSRGRAYTDTQYF. Looking up the rest from reference TRBV14 and TRBJ2-3 gives the full variable domain: EAGVTQFPSHSVIEKGQTVTLRCDPISGHDNLYWYRRVMGKEIKFLLHFVKESKQDESGMPNNRFLAERTGGTYSTLKVQPAELEDSGVYFCASSRGRAYTDTQYFGPGTRLTVL.

The chain combines TRBV5-1 with TRBJ1-5; D is possibly TRBD1 (5 bases). Germline assignment: CDR1 SGHRS and CDR2 YFSETQ. The V gene lost 3 bases and the J gene lost 0 bases, with 16 bases spanning the gap. The CDR3 has 17 residues. Here the CDR3 reads CASSSGTGHYSNQPQHF. The CDR3 DNA reads TGCGCCAGCAGCTCGGGTACAGGACATTATAGCAATCAGCCCCAGCATTTT.

The V call is TRBV4-1, the J call TRBJ1-2, with 10 bases that match TRBD1. In germline, CDR1 is MGHRA, CDR2 YSYEKL. With V trimmed by 4 bases and J by 4 bases, 9 bases remained unmatched. CDR3 length equals 16 residues. The DNA of the CDR3 is TGCGCCAGCAGCCGAACCGGGACAGGGGTTGGCTATGGCTACACCTTC. This codes for CASSRTGTGVGYGYTF.

This chain uses TRBV5-1 with TRBJ1-4; D might be TRBD1 (6 bases). V lost 6 bases, J lost 8 bases, and 20 bases lay in between. This CDR3 has 15 amino acids. Per the germline V gene, CDR1 is SGHRS and CDR2 is YFSETQ. DNA of the CDR3: TGCGCCAGCACGAGAAATGGGGGGGCGCCCGAAAAACTGTTTTTT. Translated, it gives CASTRNGGAPEKLFF. Filled out from reference TRBV5-1 and TRBJ1-4, the complete variable domain reads KAGVTQTPRYLIKTRGQQVTLSCSPISGHRSVSWYQQTPGQGLQFLFEYFSETQRNKGNFPGRFSGRQFSNSRSEMNVSTLELGDSALYLCASTRNGGAPEKLFFGSGTQLSVL.

The chain links TRBV28 to TRBJ1-2; no definite D call. Germline V gene sequence: CDR1 MDHEN, CDR2 SYDVKM. V dropped 3 bases and J dropped 3 bases, with 20 bases sitting between them. The CDR3 totals 17 residues. The CDR3 loop is CASSFARTTSPHYGYTF. In DNA form, the CDR3 reads TGTGCCAGCAGTTTCGCCAGGACCACCTCCCCCCACTATGGCTACACCTTC.

The genes are TRBV30 and TRBJ2-2; TRBD2 agrees at 11 bases. V dropped 0 bases and J dropped 5; count of bases not matched to a gene: 8. This CDR3 is 17 amino acids long. Germline CDR1 GTSNPN, CDR2 SVGIG (reference sequence). In nucleotides, the CDR3 is TGTGCCTGGAGTGTATGGGGACTAGCGGAAAAAACCGGGGAGCTGTTTTTT. Amino acids: CAWSVWGLAEKTGELFF. The whole variable domain, filled in from reference TRBV30 and TRBJ2-2, reads SQTIHQWPATLVQPVGSPLSLECTVEGTSNPNLYWYRQAAGRGLQLLFYSVGIGQISSEVPQNLSASRPQDRQFILSSKKLLLSDSGFYLCAWSVWGLAEKTGELFFGEGSRLTVL.

The V call is TRBV5-1, the J call TRBJ1-1; D is unresolved. CDR1 and CDR2 from the germline V gene are SGHRS and YFSETQ. This CDR3 comprises 13 residues. Trimming stripped 1 base from V and 3 bases from J, with 7 bases between. The CDR3 spells CASSLMQDTEAFF. The CDR3 DNA is TGCGCCAGCAGCTTGATGCAAGACACTGAAGCTTTCTTT.

The chain has TRBV7-9 and TRBJ2-7; D not resolved. There are 12 residues in the CDR3. The V end was cut by 4 bases, the J end by 0 bases, with 4 bases between. CDR1 and CDR2 from the germline V gene are SEHNR and FQNEAQ (reference sequence). The CDR3 coding sequence is TGTGCCAGCAGCTCGTACTCCTACGAGCAGTACTTC. Amino acid sequence: CASSSYSYEQYF.

The chain joins TRBV5-1 to TRBJ2-4, with TRBD2 identical over 12 bases. In germline, CDR1 is SGHRS, CDR2 YFSETQ. J was trimmed by 8 bases and V by 0 bases; bases with no gene match: 3. CDR3 length: 15 residues. This CDR3 reads CASSLGLAGVYIQYF. Written as DNA, the CDR3 is TGCGCCAGCAGCTTGGGACTAGCGGGAGTTTACATTCAGTACTTC.

The chain has TRBV7-9 and TRBJ1-5, with unresolved D. Trimming cost V 2 bases and J 7 bases, with 6 bases left between them. CDR1 and CDR2 (germline): SEHNR, FQNEAQ (reference sequence). The CDR3 length is 12 residues. CDR3 residues: CASSLREQPQHF. As DNA, the CDR3 is TGTGCCAGCAGCTTACGTGAACAGCCCCAGCATTTT.

The chain employs TRBV5-6 and TRBJ2-7; 9 nucleotides agree with TRBD2. CDR3 length: 13 residues. Trimming took 5 bases from V and 1 from J; bases not matched to a gene: 1. Germline-derived CDR1 and CDR2 are SGHDT and YYEEEE. Here the CDR3 DNA reads TGTGCCAGCAGAACTAGCGGGTCCTACGAGCAGTACTTC. Protein sequence: CASRTSGSYEQYF.

This chain connects TRBV20-1 to TRBJ2-7; the D is unclear. The CDR3 spans 11 residues. Trimming removed 6 bases at V and 7 bases at J, with 13 bases between. From germline, CDR1 is DFQATT and CDR2 SNEGSKA (reference sequence). The CDR3 spells CSAQTTREQYF. The CDR3 DNA reads as TGCAGTGCCCAGACCACCCGTGAGCAGTACTTC.

V usage is TRBV6-5 and J usage is TRBJ2-7; perhaps TRBD1 as D (6 bases). The ends were cut back, 6 bases at V and 4 bases at J, with 19 bases in the middle. In germline, CDR1 is MNHEY, CDR2 SVGAGI. The CDR3 length is 15 residues. CDR3 in DNA: TGTGCCAGCAGCCCCGGACAGCTTGGCCTTTACGAGCAGTACTTC. Its translation: CASSPGQLGLYEQYF.

The chain employs TRBV6-5 and TRBJ2-5; 7 bases map to TRBD1. V shed 4 bases, J shed 12 bases, and the junction held 8 bases outside the gene matches. Germline V gene sequence: CDR1 MNHEY, CDR2 SVGAGI. This CDR3 region has 12 residues. The CDR3 is CASSFLDGQEYF. The CDR3 DNA reads as TGTGCCAGCAGTTTTCTTGACGGACAGGAGTACTTC.

This clone was seen a single time. V usage is TRBV28 and J usage is TRBJ1-2, with D perhaps TRBD1 (6 bases). Trimming stripped 2 bases from V and 7 bases from J, with 20 bases between. CDR1 and CDR2 (germline): MDHEN, SYDVKM. The CDR3 loop spans 16 amino acids. The CDR3 DNA reads TGTGCCAGCAGTTTAATAGGAGTGCGAAGGGGGGGTGGCTACACCTTC. This sequence encodes CASSLIGVRRGGGYTF.

The gene calls are TRBV6-5 and TRBJ2-5, with TRBD1 identical over 9 bases. The V and J ends lost 5 bases and 2 bases, in that order; junction bases with no gene match: 6. This CDR3 region has 15 residues. Per germline, CDR1 MNHEY and CDR2 SVGAGI. The DNA for the CDR3 is TGTGCCAGCAGTAACGGACAGGGGCGTCAAGAGACCCAGTACTTC. It codes for CASSNGQGRQETQYF.

The V and J genes are TRBV7-9 and TRBJ2-5, with TRBD2 identical over 7 bases. The CDR3 contains 15 residues. The V and J ends lost 5 bases and 5 bases, in that order; junction bases with no gene match: 11. Germline lookup yields CDR1 SEHNR and CDR2 FQNEAQ (reference sequence). The CDR3 DNA is TGTGCCAGCAGCATTCTGCAGGGAGGGTGGGAGACCCAGTACTTC. This codes for CASSILQGGWETQYF.

This chain links TRBV28 with TRBJ1-2, with TRBD1 matching over 10 bases. The junction had 9 bases not matched to a gene; V was cut back by 6 bases and J by 5 bases. Germline assignment: CDR1 MDHEN and CDR2 SYDVKM. The CDR3 has 15 residues. CDR3 residues: CASRRRDRGWYGYTF. In nucleotides, the CDR3 is TGTGCCAGCAGACGCCGGGACAGGGGATGGTATGGCTACACCTTC.

The J gene is TRBJ2-7, the V gene TRBV19; D uncertain. The CDR3 is made up of 13 amino acids. V lost 3 bases to trimming and J lost 5 bases, with 11 bases between them. Per the germline V gene, CDR1 is LNHDA and CDR2 is SQIVND (reference sequence). Here the CDR3 DNA reads TGTGCCAGTAGTATCAGGCCGGACCACGAGCAGTACTTC. Amino acid sequence: CASSIRPDHEQYF.

The rearrangement uses TRBV5-1 and TRBJ2-7, with TRBD1 as a possible D gene (6 bases). Germline-derived CDR1 and CDR2 are SGHRS and YFSETQ. Trimming removed 2 bases at V and 4 bases at J, with 10 bases between. CDR3 length: 13 residues. In DNA, the CDR3 is TGCGCCAGCAGCTTAGACAGGAGGTACGAGCAGTACTTC. It is translated as CASSLDRRYEQYF.

J is TRBJ2-1 and V is TRBV19; 8 bases line up with TRBD2. Trimming at V came to 6 bases and at J to 10 bases, leaving 11 bases not matched to a gene. Germline V gives CDR1 LNHDA, CDR2 SQIVND (reference sequence). The CDR3 extends over 14 amino acids. The CDR3 here is CASSPGRALGEQFF. In nucleotides, the CDR3 is TGTGCCAGTAGCCCCGGGAGGGCCTTGGGGGAGCAGTTCTTC. The variable domain in full, completed from reference TRBV19 and TRBJ2-1, reads DGGITQSPKYLFRKEGQNVTLSCEQNLNHDAMYWYRQDPGQGLRLIYYSQIVNDFQKGDIAEGYSVSREKKESFPLTVTSAQKNPTAFYLCASSPGRALGEQFFGPGTRLTVL.

The rearrangement uses TRBV27 and TRBJ1-1; possibly TRBD1 for D (5 bases). The CDR3 has 13 amino acids. The germline V and J ends were trimmed by 5 bases and 4 bases, with 11 bases remaining between them. The germline CDR1 and CDR2 sequences are MNHEY and SMNVEV (reference sequence). CDR3 DNA: TGTGCCAGCAGTAGGCCGGGGACCACTGAAGCTTTCTTT. It translates to CASSRPGTTEAFF.